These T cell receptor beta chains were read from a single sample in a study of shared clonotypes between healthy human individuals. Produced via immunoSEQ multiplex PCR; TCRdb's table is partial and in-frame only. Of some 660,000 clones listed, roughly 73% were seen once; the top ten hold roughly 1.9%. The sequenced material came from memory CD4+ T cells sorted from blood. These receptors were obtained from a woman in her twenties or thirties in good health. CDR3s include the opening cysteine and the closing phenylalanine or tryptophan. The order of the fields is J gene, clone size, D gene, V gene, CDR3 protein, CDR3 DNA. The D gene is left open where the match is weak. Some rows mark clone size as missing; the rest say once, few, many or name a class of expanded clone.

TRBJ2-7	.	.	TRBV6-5	CASSFGRYQTYEQYF	TGTGCCAGCAGTTTCGGACGGTACCAAACCTACGAGCAGTACTTC
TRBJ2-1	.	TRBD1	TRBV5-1	CASTGQGAYNEQFF	TGCGCCAGCACCGGACAGGGGGCTTACAATGAGCAGTTCTTC
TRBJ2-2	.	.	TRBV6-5	CASGTSGIGELFF	TGTGCCAGCGGGACGTCAGGGATCGGGGAGCTGTTTTTT
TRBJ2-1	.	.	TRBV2	CASSEASGFGADNEQFF	TGTGCCAGCAGTGAAGCGTCAGGGTTCGGAGCAGACAATGAGCAGTTCTTC
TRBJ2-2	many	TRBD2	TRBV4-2	CASSQALLAGVKNTGELFF	TGTGCCAGCAGCCAGGCTTTACTAGCGGGAGTTAAGAACACCGGGGAGCTGTTTTTT
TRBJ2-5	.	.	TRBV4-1	CASSQPGTRGTQYF	TGCGCCAGCAGCCAACCCGGGACCCGGGGGACCCAGTACTTC
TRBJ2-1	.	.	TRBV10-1	CASSEDGRSYNEQFF	TGCGCCAGCAGTGAGGACGGACGCTCCTACAATGAGCAGTTCTTC
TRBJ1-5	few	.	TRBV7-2	CASSQEGGNQPQHF	TGTGCCAGCAGCCAGGAGGGGGGCAATCAGCCCCAGCATTTT
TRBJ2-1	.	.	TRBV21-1	CASRPGGPNEQFF	TGTGCCAGCAGACCGGGGGGCCCGAATGAGCAGTTCTTC
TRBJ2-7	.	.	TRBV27	CASSLMSPRTAPYEQYF	TGTGCCAGCAGTTTAATGAGCCCCCGGACAGCACCCTACGAGCAGTACTTC
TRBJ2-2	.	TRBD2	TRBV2	CASGREGVTGELFF	TGTGCCAGCGGGCGGGAGGGCGTCACCGGGGAGCTGTTTTTT
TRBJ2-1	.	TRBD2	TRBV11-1	CASSFPSGDNEQFF	TGTGCCAGCAGCTTTCCTAGCGGCGACAATGAGCAGTTCTTC
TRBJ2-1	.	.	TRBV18	CASSPLDYNEQFF	TGTGCCAGCTCACCGTTGGACTACAATGAGCAGTTCTTC
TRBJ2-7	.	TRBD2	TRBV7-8	CASSFGLAGDEQYF	TGTGCCAGCAGCTTCGGACTAGCGGGAGACGAGCAGTACTTC
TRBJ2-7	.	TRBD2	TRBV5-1	CASSSNIAGATYEQYF	TGCGCCAGCAGCTCCAATATAGCGGGAGCTACCTACGAGCAGTACTTC
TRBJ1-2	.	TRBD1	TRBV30	CAWSEGTGSYGYTF	TGTGCCTGGAGTGAGGGGACAGGTAGCTATGGCTACACCTTC
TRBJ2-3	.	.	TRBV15	CATSRDRGSTDTQYF	TGTGCCACCAGCAGAGATCGCGGCAGCACAGATACGCAGTATTTT
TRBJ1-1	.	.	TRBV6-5	CASSYMPGNTEAFF	TGTGCCAGCAGTTACATGCCGGGAAACACTGAAGCTTTCTTT
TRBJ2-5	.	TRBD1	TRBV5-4	CASRRDRGLVETQYF	TGTGCCAGCAGGCGGGACAGGGGGTTGGTGGAGACCCAGTACTTC
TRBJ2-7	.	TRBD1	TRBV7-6	CASSWDREGEQYF	TGTGCCAGCAGCTGGGACAGGGAAGGAGAGCAGTACTTC
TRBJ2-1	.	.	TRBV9	CASSRSLGIALTSYNEQFF	TGTGCCAGCAGCCGATCCTTAGGTATAGCGTTGACCTCCTACAATGAGCAGTTCTTC
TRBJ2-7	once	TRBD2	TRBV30	CAWGRLAGGYEQYF	TGTGCCTGGGGGAGATTAGCGGGGGGCTACGAGCAGTACTTC
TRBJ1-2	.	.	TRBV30	CAWTEALSYGYTF	TGTGCCTGGACCGAAGCCCTATCCTATGGCTACACCTTC
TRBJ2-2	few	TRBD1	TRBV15	CATRTGETGELFF	TGTGCCACCAGAACAGGGGAAACCGGGGAGCTGTTTTTT
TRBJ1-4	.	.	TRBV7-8	CASSPGARPNEKLFF	TGTGCCAGCAGCCCTGGGGCCAGGCCTAATGAAAAACTGTTTTTT
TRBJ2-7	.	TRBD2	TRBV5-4	CASSLVGGGIFYEQYF	TGTGCCAGCAGCTTGGTCGGGGGAGGGATATTCTACGAGCAGTACTTC
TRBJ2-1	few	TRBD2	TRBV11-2	CASSLSRGLATYNEQFF	TGTGCCAGCAGCCTGAGTAGGGGACTAGCGACCTACAATGAGCAGTTCTTC
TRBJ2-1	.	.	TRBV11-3	CASSPRNSNNEQFF	TGTGCCAGCAGCCCCCGAAACAGTAACAATGAGCAGTTCTTC
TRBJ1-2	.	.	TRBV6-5	CASSYNGGRGGYTF	TGTGCCAGCAGTTACAACGGGGGGCGAGGAGGCTACACCTTC
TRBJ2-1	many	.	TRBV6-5	CASSSPGTAYNEQFF	TGTGCCAGCAGTTCCCCGGGGACGGCATACAATGAGCAGTTCTTC
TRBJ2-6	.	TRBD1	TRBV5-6	CASSLGLDRVFLGANVLTF	TGTGCCAGCAGCTTGGGTCTGGACAGGGTTTTTCTCGGGGCCAACGTCCTGACTTTC
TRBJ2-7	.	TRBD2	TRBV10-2	CASSPTVLAGVEQYF	TGCGCCAGCAGTCCCACGGTCCTAGCGGGAGTTGAGCAGTACTTC
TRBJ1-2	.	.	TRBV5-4	CASSLHSPTYGYTF	TGTGCCAGCAGCTTGCACTCCCCCACCTATGGCTACACCTTC
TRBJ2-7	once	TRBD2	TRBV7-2	CASSLVLASGGMEQYF	TGTGCCAGCAGCTTAGTACTGGCTAGCGGGGGGATGGAGCAGTACTTC
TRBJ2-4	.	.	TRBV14	CASSQDEWGRENIQYF	TGTGCCAGCAGCCAAGATGAGTGGGGTCGCGAAAACATTCAGTACTTC
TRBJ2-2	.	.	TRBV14	CASAGQMNTGELFF	TGTGCCAGCGCCGGGCAGATGAACACCGGGGAGCTGTTTTTT
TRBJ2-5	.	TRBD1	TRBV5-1	CASSLGDRGPGGETQYF	TGCGCCAGCAGCTTGGGGGACAGGGGACCAGGAGGAGAGACCCAGTACTTC
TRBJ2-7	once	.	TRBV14	CASSQVSGRSPYEQYF	TGTGCCAGCAGCCAAGTATCGGGGAGAAGTCCCTACGAGCAGTACTTC
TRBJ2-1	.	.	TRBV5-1	CASSFGDTEQFF	TGCGCCAGCAGCTTCGGGGATACTGAGCAGTTCTTC
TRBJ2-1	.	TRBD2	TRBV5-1	CASRVAGGYNEQFF	TGCGCCAGCAGGGTGGCGGGAGGGTACAATGAGCAGTTCTTC
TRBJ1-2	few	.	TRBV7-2	CASSPRDFKANYGYTF	TGTGCCAGCAGCCCACGGGACTTTAAAGCTAACTATGGCTACACCTTC
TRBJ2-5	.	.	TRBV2	CASTERRETQYF	TGTGCCAGCACCGAAAGGCGAGAGACCCAGTACTTC
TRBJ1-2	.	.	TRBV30	CAWSASGYGYTF	TGTGCCTGGAGTGCCTCTGGCTATGGCTACACCTTC
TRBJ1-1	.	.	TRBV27	CASSLGAWNTEAFF	TGTGCCAGCAGTTTGGGGGCGTGGAACACTGAAGCTTTCTTT
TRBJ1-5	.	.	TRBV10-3	CAISAGLWEQPQHF	TGTGCCATCAGTGCGGGACTTTGGGAGCAGCCCCAGCATTTT
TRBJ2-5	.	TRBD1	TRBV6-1	CASRVTGGGETQYF	TGTGCCAGCAGGGTCACAGGGGGCGGCGAGACCCAGTACTTC
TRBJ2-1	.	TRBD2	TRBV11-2	CASSRAGTSGTYNEQFF	TGTGCCAGCAGCCGAGCCGGGACTAGCGGGACTTACAATGAGCAGTTCTTC
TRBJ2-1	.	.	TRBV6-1	CASLAGYSSYNEQFF	TGTGCCAGCCTGGCGGGGTATAGCTCCTACAATGAGCAGTTCTTC